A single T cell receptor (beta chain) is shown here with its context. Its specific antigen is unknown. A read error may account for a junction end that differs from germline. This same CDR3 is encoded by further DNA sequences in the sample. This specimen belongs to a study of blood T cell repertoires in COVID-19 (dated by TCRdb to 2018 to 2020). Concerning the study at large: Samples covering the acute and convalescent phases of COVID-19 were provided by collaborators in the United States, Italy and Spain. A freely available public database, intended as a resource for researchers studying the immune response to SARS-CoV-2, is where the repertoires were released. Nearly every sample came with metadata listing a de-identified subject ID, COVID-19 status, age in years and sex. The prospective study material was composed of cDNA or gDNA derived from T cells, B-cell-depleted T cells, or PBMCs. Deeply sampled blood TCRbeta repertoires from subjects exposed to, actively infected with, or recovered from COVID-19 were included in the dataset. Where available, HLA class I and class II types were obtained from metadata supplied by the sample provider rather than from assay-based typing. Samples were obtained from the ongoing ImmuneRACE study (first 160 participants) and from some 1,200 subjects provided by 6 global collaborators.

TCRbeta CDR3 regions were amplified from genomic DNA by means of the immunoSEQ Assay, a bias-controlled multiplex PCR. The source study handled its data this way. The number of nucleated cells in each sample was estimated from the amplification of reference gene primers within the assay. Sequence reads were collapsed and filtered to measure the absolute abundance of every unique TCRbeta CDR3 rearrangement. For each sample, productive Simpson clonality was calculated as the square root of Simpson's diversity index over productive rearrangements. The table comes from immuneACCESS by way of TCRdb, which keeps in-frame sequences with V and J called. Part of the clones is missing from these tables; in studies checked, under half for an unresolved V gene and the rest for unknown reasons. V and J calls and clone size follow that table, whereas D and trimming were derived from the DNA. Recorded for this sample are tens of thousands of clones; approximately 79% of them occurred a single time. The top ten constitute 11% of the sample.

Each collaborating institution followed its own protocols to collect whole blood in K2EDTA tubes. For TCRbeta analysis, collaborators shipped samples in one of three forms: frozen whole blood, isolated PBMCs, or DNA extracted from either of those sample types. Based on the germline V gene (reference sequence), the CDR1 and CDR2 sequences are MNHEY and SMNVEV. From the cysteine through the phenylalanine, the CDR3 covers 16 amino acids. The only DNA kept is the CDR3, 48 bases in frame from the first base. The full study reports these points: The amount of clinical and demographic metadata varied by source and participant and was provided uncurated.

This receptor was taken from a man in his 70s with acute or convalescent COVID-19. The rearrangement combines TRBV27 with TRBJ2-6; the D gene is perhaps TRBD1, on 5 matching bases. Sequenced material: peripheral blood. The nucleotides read TGTGCCAGCAGTCCCTCCTCGGGTTCTGGGGCCAACGTCCTGACTTTT. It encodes CASSPSSGSGANVLTF.